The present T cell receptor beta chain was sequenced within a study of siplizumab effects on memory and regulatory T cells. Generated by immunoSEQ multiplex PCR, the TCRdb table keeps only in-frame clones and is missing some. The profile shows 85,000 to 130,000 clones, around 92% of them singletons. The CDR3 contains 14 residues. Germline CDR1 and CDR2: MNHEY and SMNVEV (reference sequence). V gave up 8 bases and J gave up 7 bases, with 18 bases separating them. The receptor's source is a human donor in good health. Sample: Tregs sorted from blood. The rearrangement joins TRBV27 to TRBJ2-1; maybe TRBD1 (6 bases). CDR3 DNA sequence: TGTGCCAGCCGACCAGGGGCGGTAGGGAATGAGCAGTTCTTC. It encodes CASRPGAVGNEQFF.